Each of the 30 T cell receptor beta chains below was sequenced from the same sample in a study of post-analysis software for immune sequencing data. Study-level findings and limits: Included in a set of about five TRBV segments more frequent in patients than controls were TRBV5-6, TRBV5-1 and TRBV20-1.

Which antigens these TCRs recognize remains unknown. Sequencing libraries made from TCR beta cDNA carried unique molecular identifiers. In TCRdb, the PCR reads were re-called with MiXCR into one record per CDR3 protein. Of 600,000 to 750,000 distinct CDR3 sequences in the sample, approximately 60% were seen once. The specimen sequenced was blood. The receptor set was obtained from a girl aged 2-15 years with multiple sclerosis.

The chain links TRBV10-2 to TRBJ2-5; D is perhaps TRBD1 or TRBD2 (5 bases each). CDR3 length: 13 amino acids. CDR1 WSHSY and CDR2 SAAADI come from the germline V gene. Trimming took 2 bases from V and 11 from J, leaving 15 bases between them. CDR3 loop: CASSESPVGEQYF. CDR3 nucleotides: TGCGCCAGCAGTGAGAGCCCAGTGGGGGAGCAGTACTTC.

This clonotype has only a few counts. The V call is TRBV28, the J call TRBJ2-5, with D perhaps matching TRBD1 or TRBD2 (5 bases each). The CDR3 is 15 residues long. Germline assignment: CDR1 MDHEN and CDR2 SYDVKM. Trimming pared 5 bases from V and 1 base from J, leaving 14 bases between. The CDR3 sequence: CASSLRDGFQETQYF. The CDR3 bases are TGTGCCAGCAGTCTTCGGGACGGCTTCCAAGAGACCCAGTACTTC.

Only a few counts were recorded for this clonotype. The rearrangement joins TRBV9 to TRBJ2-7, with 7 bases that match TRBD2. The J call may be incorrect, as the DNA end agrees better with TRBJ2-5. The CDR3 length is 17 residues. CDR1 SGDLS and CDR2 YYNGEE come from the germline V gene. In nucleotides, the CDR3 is TGTGCCAGCAGCATATCCCCCCCGGGATCGGGGGGAGAGACCCAGTACTTC. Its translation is CASSISPPGSGGETQYF.

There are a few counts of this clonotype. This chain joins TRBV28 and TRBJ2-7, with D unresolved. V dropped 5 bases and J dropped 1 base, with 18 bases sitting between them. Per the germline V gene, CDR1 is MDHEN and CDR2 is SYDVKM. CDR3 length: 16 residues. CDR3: CASSPPSGAMSYEQYF. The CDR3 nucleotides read TGTGCCAGCAGTCCCCCCTCCGGCGCTATGTCCTACGAGCAGTACTTC.

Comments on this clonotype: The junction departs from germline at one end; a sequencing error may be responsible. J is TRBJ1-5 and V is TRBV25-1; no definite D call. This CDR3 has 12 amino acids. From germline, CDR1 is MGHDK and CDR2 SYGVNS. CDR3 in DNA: TGTGCCGGCAGTCGTGGCAATCAGCCCCAGCATTTT. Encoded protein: CAGSRGNQPQHF.

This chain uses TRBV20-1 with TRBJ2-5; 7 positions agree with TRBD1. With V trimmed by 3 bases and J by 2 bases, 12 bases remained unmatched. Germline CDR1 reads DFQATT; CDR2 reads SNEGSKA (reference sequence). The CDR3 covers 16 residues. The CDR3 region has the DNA TGCAGTGCTAGGAGAGCCGGGACAGTGTTGCAAGAGACCCAGTACTTC. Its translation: CSARRAGTVLQETQYF.

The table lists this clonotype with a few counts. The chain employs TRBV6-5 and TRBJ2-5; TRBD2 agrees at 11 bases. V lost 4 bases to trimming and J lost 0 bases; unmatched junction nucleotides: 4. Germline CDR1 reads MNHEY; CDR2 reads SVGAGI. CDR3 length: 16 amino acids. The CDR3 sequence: CASSSLAGEYQETQYF. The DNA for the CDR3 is TGTGCCAGCAGTTCACTAGCGGGGGAGTACCAAGAGACCCAGTACTTC.

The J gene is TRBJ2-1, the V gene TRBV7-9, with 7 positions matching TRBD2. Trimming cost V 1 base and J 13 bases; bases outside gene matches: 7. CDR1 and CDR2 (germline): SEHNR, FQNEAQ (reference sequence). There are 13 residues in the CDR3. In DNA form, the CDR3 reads TGTGCCAGCAGCTTAGGACTAGCTCGCCCCCAGTTCTTC. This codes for CASSLGLARPQFF. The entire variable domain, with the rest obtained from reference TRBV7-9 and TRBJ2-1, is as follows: DTGVSQNPRHKITKRGQNVTFRCDPISEHNRLYWYRQTLGQGPEFLTYFQNEAQLEKSRLLSDRFSAERPKGSFSTLEIQRTEQGDSAMYLCASSLGLARPQFFGPGTRLTVL.

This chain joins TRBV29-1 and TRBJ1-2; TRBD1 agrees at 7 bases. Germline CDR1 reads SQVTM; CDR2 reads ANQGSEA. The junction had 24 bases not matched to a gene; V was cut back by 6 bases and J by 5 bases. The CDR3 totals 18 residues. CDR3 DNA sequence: TGCAGCGTGCACGAGGCCGGACAGGTTTTTAATCCCCTATATGGCTACACCTTC. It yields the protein CSVHEAGQVFNPLYGYTF.

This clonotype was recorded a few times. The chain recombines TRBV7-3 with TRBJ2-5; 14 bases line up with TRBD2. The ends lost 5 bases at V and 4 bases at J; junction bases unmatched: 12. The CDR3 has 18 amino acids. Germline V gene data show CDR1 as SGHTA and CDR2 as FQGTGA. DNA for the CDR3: TGTGCCAGCAGCCCCGGACTAGCGGGAGGTTCCGGGAGAGAGACCCAGTACTTC. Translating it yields CASSPGLAGGSGRETQYF.

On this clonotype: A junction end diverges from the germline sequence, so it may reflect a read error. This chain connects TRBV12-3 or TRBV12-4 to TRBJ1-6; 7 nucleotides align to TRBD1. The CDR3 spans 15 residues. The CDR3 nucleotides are TGTGCCAGCAGTCCGACAGGGACCTTGAATTCGCCCCTCCACTTT. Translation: CASSPTGTLNSPLHF.

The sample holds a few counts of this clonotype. In nucleotides, the CDR3 is TGTGCCATCAGTCAAAATCCGAACACTGAAGCTTTCTTT. Encoded protein: CAISQNPNTEAFF. J is TRBJ1-1 and V is TRBV10-3; D not certain. Per the germline V gene, CDR1 is ENHRY and CDR2 is SYGVKD. The V end lost 5 bases, the J end lost 1 base, and 8 bases lay between the germline ends. This CDR3 region has 13 residues.

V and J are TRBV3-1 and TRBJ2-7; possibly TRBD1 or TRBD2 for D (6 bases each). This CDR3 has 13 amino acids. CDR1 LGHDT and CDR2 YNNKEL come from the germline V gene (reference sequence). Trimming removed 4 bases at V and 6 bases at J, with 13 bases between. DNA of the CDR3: TGTGCCAGCAGCCGTACTACGGGGGCCGAGCAGTACTTC. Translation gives CASSRTTGAEQYF.

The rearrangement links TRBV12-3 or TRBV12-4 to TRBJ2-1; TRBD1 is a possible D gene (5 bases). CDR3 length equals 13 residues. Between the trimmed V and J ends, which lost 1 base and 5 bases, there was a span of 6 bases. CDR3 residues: CASSLVTDNEQFF. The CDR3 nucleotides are TGTGCCAGCAGTTTAGTGACAGACAATGAGCAGTTCTTC.

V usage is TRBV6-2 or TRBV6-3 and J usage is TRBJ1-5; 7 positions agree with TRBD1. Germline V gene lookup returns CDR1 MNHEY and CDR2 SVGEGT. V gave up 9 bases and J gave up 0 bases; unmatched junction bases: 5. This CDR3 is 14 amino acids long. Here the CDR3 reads CASTGTASNQPQHF. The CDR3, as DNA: TGTGCCAGTACCGGGACAGCTAGCAATCAGCCCCAGCATTTT.

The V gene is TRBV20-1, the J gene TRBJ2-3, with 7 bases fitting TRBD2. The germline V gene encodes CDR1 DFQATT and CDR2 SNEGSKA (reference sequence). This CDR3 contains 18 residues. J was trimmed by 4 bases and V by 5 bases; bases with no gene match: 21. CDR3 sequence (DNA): TGCAGTGCTCTTAATTGGGGTGGGGCGGGAGCGCACGCAGATACGCAGTATTTT. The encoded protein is CSALNWGGAGAHADTQYF.

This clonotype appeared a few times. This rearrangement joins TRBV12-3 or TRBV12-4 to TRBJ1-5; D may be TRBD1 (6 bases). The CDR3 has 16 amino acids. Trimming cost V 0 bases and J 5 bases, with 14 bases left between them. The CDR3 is CASSLAGAGLDQPQHF. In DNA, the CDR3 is TGTGCCAGCAGTTTAGCGGGGGCAGGACTCGATCAGCCCCAGCATTTT.

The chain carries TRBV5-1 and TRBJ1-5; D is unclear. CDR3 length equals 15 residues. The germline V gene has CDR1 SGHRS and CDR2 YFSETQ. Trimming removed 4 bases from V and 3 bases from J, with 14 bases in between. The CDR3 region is CASSISGADNQPQHF. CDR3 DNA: TGCGCCAGCAGCATAAGCGGAGCGGACAATCAGCCCCAGCATTTT.

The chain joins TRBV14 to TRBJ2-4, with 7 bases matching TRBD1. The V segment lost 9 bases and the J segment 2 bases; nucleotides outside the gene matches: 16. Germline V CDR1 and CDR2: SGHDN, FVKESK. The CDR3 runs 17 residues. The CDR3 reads CASGPGTALGSKNIQYF. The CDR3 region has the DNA TGTGCCAGTGGGCCTGGGACAGCCCTCGGATCCAAAAACATTCAGTACTTC. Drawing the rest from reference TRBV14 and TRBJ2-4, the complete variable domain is EAGVTQFPSHSVIEKGQTVTLRCDPISGHDNLYWYRRVMGKEIKFLLHFVKESKQDESGMPNNRFLAERTGGTYSTLKVQPAELEDSGVYFCASGPGTALGSKNIQYFGAGTRLSVL.

The CDR3, as DNA: TGCGCCAGCAGCCAAGGGCTAGCGGTGAACTACGAGCAGTACTTC. Amino acids: CASSQGLAVNYEQYF. The chain joins TRBV4-1 to TRBJ2-4; 7 nucleotides line up with TRBD2. TRBJ2-7 matches the DNA end more closely, so the J call is doubtful. The CDR3 consists of 15 residues. CDR1 is MGHRA, CDR2 YSYEKL, per germline.

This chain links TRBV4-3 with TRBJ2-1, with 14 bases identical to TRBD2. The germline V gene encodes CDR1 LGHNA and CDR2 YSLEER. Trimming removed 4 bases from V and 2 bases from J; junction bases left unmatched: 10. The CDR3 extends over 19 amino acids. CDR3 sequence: CASSLSVTSGGAAYNEQFF. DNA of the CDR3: TGCGCCAGCAGCCTCAGCGTGACTAGCGGGGGGGCAGCCTACAATGAGCAGTTCTTC.

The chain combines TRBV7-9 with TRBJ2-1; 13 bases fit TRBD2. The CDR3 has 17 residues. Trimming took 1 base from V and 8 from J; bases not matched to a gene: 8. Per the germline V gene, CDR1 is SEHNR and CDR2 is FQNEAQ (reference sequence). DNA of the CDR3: TGTGCCAGCAGCTTAGGGTGGGGGACTAGCGGGGACGATGAGCAGTTCTTC. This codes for CASSLGWGTSGDDEQFF.

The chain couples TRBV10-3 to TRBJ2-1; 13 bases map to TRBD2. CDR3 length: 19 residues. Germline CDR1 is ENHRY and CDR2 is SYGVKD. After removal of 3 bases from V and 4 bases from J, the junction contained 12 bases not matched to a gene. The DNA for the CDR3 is TGTGCCATCAGTGATCTAGGACTAGCGGGAGTATTTAATTACAATGAGCAGTTCTTC. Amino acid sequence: CAISDLGLAGVFNYNEQFF.

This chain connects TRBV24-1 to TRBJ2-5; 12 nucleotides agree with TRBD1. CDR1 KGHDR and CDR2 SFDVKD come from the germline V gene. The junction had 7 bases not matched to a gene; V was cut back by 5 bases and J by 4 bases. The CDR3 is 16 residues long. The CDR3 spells CATSGGQGAFIETQYF. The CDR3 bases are TGTGCCACCAGTGGGGGACAGGGGGCTTTTATAGAGACCCAGTACTTC.

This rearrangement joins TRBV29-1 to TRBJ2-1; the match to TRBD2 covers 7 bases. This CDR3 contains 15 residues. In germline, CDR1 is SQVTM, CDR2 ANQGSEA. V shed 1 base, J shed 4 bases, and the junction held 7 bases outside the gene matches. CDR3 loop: CSVEGSAGVYNEQFF. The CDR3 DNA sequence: TGCAGCGTTGAAGGAAGTGCGGGAGTTTACAATGAGCAGTTCTTC.

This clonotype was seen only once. CDR3 nucleotides: TGTGCCAGCAGCTTATGGGGGGGCGACCACAATGAGCAGTTCTTC. Protein sequence: CASSLWGGDHNEQFF. V is TRBV7-2 and J is TRBJ2-1, with a tentative D call TRBD2 (7 bases). The CDR3 runs 15 residues. V lost 2 bases to trimming and J lost 5 bases, with 13 bases between them. The germline V gene has CDR1 SGHTA and CDR2 FQGNSA.

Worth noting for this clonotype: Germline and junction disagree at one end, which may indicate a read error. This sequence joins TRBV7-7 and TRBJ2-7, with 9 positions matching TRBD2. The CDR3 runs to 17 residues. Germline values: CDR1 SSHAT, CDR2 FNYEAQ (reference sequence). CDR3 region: CASSQYVSGSRPSRQYF. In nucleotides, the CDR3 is TGTGCTAGCAGCCAGTATGTTAGCGGGAGTCGCCCGTCGCGGCAGTACTTC. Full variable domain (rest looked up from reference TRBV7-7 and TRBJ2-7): GAGVSQSPRYKVTKRGQDVTLRCDPISSHATLYWYQQALGQGPEFLTYFNYEAQPDKSGLPSDRFSAERPEGSISTLTIQRTEQRDSAMYRCASSQYVSGSRPSRQYFGPGTRLTVT.

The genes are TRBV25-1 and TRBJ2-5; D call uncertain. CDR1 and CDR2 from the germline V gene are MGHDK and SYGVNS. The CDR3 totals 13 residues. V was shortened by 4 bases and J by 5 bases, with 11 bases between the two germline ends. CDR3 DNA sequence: TGTGCCAGCAGTGGCCTTGAGAGGGAGACCCAGTACTTC. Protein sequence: CASSGLERETQYF.

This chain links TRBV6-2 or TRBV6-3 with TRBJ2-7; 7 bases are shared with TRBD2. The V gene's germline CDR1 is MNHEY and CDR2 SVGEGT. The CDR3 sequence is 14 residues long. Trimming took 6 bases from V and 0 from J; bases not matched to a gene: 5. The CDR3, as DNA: TGTGCCAGCAGGCCAGCGGGGACCTCCTACGAGCAGTACTTC. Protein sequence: CASRPAGTSYEQYF.

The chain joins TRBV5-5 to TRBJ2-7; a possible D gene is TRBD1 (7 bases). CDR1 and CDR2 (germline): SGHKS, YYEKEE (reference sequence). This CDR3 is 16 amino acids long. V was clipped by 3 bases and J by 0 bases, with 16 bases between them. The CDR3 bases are TGTGCCAGCAGCTGGGGACCGGAGGGGGCCTCCTACGAGCAGTACTTC. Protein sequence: CASSWGPEGASYEQYF. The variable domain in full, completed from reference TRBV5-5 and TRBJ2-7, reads DAGVTQSPTHLIKTRGQQVTLRCSPISGHKSVSWYQQVLGQGPQFIFQYYEKEERGRGNFPDRFSARQFPNYSSELNVNALLLGDSALYLCASSWGPEGASYEQYFGPGTRLTVT.